This TCR beta chain was documented in a study of cytomegalovirus exposure and HLA in healthy donors. The PCR was carried out with 60 Vbeta primers and 13 Jbeta primers. The method was immunoSEQ multiplex PCR; TCRdb's version includes in-frame clones alone and lacks a portion of them. Of approximately 190,000 clones in the sample, 80% to 85% were seen once. The CDR3 sequence is 15 residues long. The junction had 12 bases not matched to a gene; V was cut back by 8 bases and J by 6 bases. In germline, CDR1 is MRHNA, CDR2 SNTAGT. The chain links TRBV6-4 to TRBJ1-5, with 8 bases fitting TRBD1. Sequencing input: PBMCs. The origin of this receptor is a woman aged 18-35 years in good health and CMV-seronegative. The CDR3 is CASAVAGGSGQPQHF. CDR3 bases: TGTGCCAGCGCCGTCGCAGGGGGCAGCGGTCAGCCCCAGCATTTT.